The 32 T cell receptor beta chains below were found in one sample sequenced in a study of cytomegalovirus exposure and HLA in healthy donors. Sequencing was performed with immunoSEQ multiplex PCR; in TCRdb, only in-frame clones are kept and a portion is missing. The sample includes some 99,000 clones, almost 90% seen only once; the top ten take around 2.1%. Sequenced material: PBMCs. These receptors all stem from a woman younger than 30 in good health and CMV-seronegative.

The genes are TRBV15 and TRBJ1-1; D remains ambiguous. CDR3 length: 13 residues. Germline CDR1 and CDR2: LNHNV and YYDKDF (reference sequence). Deletions cut 4 bases from V and 3 bases from J, with 9 bases between. This CDR3 is CATSIDRDTEAFF. The DNA of the CDR3 is TGTGCCACCAGCATAGATCGGGACACTGAAGCTTTCTTT.

This chain joins TRBV2 and TRBJ2-3; 7 bases are shared with TRBD1. Trimming took 8 bases from V and 5 from J; bases not matched to a gene: 4. Germline lookup yields CDR1 SNHLY and CDR2 FYNNEI. This CDR3 contains 12 residues. The CDR3 loop is CASDRVKDTQYF. DNA of the CDR3: TGTGCCAGCGACAGGGTTAAAGATACGCAGTATTTT.

The V call is TRBV6-5, the J call TRBJ1-2; D possibly corresponds to TRBD1 (5 bases). CDR1 and CDR2 from the germline V gene are MNHEY and SVGAGI. V lost 2 bases and J lost 8, with 12 bases in between. This CDR3 contains 13 residues. The CDR3 coding sequence is TGTGCCAGCAGTTACATGGCGACAGACGGCTACACCTTC. Its protein product is CASSYMATDGYTF.

The chain combines TRBV11-2 with TRBJ1-1; TRBD1 is a possible D gene (6 bases). Per germline, CDR1 SGHAT and CDR2 FQNNGV. This CDR3 comprises 13 residues. Trimming removed 5 bases at V and 1 base at J, with 8 bases between. This chain's CDR3 is CASSADRNTEAFF. The CDR3 DNA reads TGTGCCAGCAGCGCGGACAGGAACACTGAAGCTTTCTTT. Full variable domain (missing parts from reference TRBV11-2 and TRBJ1-1): EAGVAQSPRYKIIEKRQSVAFWCNPISGHATLYWYQQILGQGPKLLIQFQNNGVVDDSQLPKDRFSAERLKGVDSTLKIQPAKLEDSAVYLCASSADRNTEAFFGQGTRLTVV.

This clone was picked up a small number of times. This sequence joins TRBV30 and TRBJ2-1; TRBD2 aligns across 7 bases. CDR1 and CDR2 (germline): GTSNPN, SVGIG (reference sequence). The CDR3 loop spans 14 amino acids. The junction had 7 bases not matched to a gene; V was cut back by 1 base and J by 7 bases. This CDR3 reads CAWSDNLAANEQFF. CDR3 DNA sequence: TGTGCCTGGAGTGATAACCTAGCGGCAAATGAGCAGTTCTTC.

CDR3 sequence: CASSHPVQAFNNEQFF. The CDR3 nucleotides read TGTGCCAGCAGTCATCCCGTTCAGGCTTTCAACAATGAGCAGTTCTTC. The chain employs TRBV7-2 and TRBJ2-1; unclear D gene. The V gene's germline CDR1 is SGHTA and CDR2 FQGNSA. Trimming stripped 6 bases from V and 5 bases from J, with 20 bases between. The CDR3 extends over 16 amino acids.

The chain is built from TRBV14 and TRBJ1-5; no firm D call. CDR1 and CDR2 from the germline V gene are SGHDN and FVKESK. The CDR3 has 13 residues. V lost 4 bases and J lost 5, with 9 bases in between. The CDR3 region has the DNA TGTGCCAGCAGCCTGTTGAGCGATCAGCCCCAGCATTTT. Amino acid sequence: CASSLLSDQPQHF.

This sequence joins TRBV7-2 and TRBJ2-2; maybe TRBD2 (5 bases). The CDR3 is 15 residues long. In germline, CDR1 is SGHTA, CDR2 FQGNSA. Trimming removed 2 bases at V and 0 bases at J, with 7 bases between. CDR3 sequence: CASSLFGANTGELFF. The CDR3 nucleotides read TGTGCCAGCAGCTTATTCGGGGCGAACACCGGGGAGCTGTTTTTT.

The rearrangement links TRBV28 to TRBJ1-1; D perhaps matches TRBD1 (6 bases). V lost 5 bases, J lost 6 bases, and 7 bases lay in between. This CDR3 region has 11 residues. Germline V gene lookup returns CDR1 MDHEN and CDR2 SYDVKM. CDR3 sequence reads: CASSRTAEAFF. The CDR3 region has the DNA TGTGCCAGCAGTCGGACAGCTGAAGCTTTCTTT.

For the CDR3, the DNA is TGTGCCAGCTCACCTTTCAGGAACCCCCGCTATGGCTACACCTTC. Residues: CASSPFRNPRYGYTF. The gene calls are TRBV18 and TRBJ1-2; D remains ambiguous. From germline, CDR1 is KGHSH and CDR2 LQKENI. The CDR3 loop spans 15 amino acids. The germline V and J ends were trimmed by 3 bases and 4 bases, with 15 bases remaining between them.

This clone has a handful of counts. The chain has TRBV21-1 and TRBJ2-5; the table names TRBD2, a call not compared with the DNA. TRBV21-1 is an annotated pseudogene. The length of the CDR3 is 13 residues. CDR3 DNA: TGTGCCAGGGGAGCGGAGGTGTGGGAGACCCAGTACTTC. This gives the protein CARGAEVWETQYF.

This clone has just a few counts. The rearrangement joins TRBV18 to TRBJ1-2; 7 positions match TRBD1. J was trimmed by 4 bases and V by 4 bases; bases with no gene match: 6. The CDR3 runs to 14 residues. Per the germline V gene, CDR1 is KGHSH and CDR2 is LQKENI. The CDR3 loop reads CASSRGQPGYGYTF. DNA for the CDR3: TGTGCCAGCTCACGGGGACAGCCGGGCTATGGCTACACCTTC.

This chain joins TRBV11-2 and TRBJ2-2; 7 bases are shared with TRBD2. The germline V gene has CDR1 SGHAT and CDR2 FQNNGV. There are 15 residues in the CDR3. V was clipped by 1 base and J by 4 bases; unmatched bases: 3. The CDR3 spells CASSLAGGGTGELFF. Here the CDR3 DNA reads TGTGCCAGCAGCTTAGCGGGAGGAGGCACCGGGGAGCTGTTTTTT.

The CDR3 sequence: CASRGAGGPTGELFF. The CDR3 DNA follows: TGTGCCAGCAGGGGGGCGGGAGGGCCAACCGGGGAGCTGTTTTTT. This chain joins TRBV6-6 and TRBJ2-2, with TRBD2 identical over 9 bases. The junction had 7 bases not matched to a gene; V was cut back by 6 bases and J by 5 bases. From germline, CDR1 is MNHNY and CDR2 SVGAGI (reference sequence). The CDR3 is 15 amino acids.

The genes are TRBV4-2 and TRBJ2-3, with 10 bases aligning to TRBD2. The germline CDR1 and CDR2 sequences are LGHNA and YNFKEQ. Trimming took 0 bases from V and 4 from J; bases not matched to a gene: 4. The CDR3 contains 16 residues. The CDR3 region is CASSQDRTSGADTQYF. The CDR3, as DNA: TGTGCCAGCAGCCAAGATCGGACTAGCGGTGCAGATACGCAGTATTTT.

J is TRBJ1-2 and V is TRBV4-3; no firm D call. V was cut by 3 bases and J by 7 bases, with 9 bases left in between. This CDR3 has 12 residues. The germline gives CDR1 LGHNA, CDR2 YSLEER. The CDR3, as DNA: TGCGCCAGCAGCCATGGGAGGGCTGGCTACACCTTC. Translating it yields CASSHGRAGYTF.

V gene TRBV19 combines with J gene TRBJ2-7, with 7 positions matching TRBD1. Germline-derived CDR1 and CDR2 are LNHDA and SQIVND (reference sequence). The CDR3 runs to 12 residues. Trimming took 8 bases from V and 2 from J; bases not matched to a gene: 3. CDR3 region: CASGDRPYEQYF. The CDR3 nucleotides read TGTGCCAGTGGGGACAGACCCTACGAGCAGTACTTC.

The rearrangement joins TRBV4-3 to TRBJ2-7; 11 bases align to TRBD1. The germline V gene has CDR1 LGHNA and CDR2 YSLEER. The CDR3 covers 17 residues. V was pared by 0 bases and J by 4 bases, with 8 bases of the junction left unmatched. The CDR3 spells CASSQESGDRGIYEQYF. The CDR3 DNA follows: TGCGCCAGCAGCCAAGAATCCGGGGACAGGGGGATTTACGAGCAGTACTTC.

The V call is TRBV6-1, the J call TRBJ1-2, with 8 bases aligning to TRBD1. Germline V CDR1 and CDR2: MNHNS, SASEGT. This CDR3 region has 13 residues. V trimming: 3 bases; J trimming: 8 bases; junction bases outside the gene matches: 5. The CDR3 is CASSDIRDRGYTF. CDR3 coding DNA: TGTGCCAGCAGTGACATCCGGGACAGGGGCTACACCTTC.

The chain combines TRBV9 with TRBJ2-3, with D perhaps TRBD2 (5 bases). This CDR3 is 15 amino acids long. Germline lookup yields CDR1 SGDLS and CDR2 YYNGEE. Trimming removed 4 bases at V and 2 bases at J, with 14 bases between. CDR3 nucleotides: TGTGCCAGCAGCCCGAGAGGACTTATCACAGATACGCAGTATTTT. Protein sequence: CASSPRGLITDTQYF. The whole variable domain, filled in from reference TRBV9 and TRBJ2-3, reads DSGVTQTPKHLITATGQRVTLRCSPRSGDLSVYWYQQSLDQGLQFLIQYYNGEERAKGNILERFSAQQFPDLHSELNLSSLELGDSALYFCASSPRGLITDTQYFGPGTRLTVL.

This clone has more than one count but fewer than ten. The junction departs from the called germline gene at one end, perhaps through a read error. As DNA, the CDR3 is TGCGCCAGCAGTCAAGCCCCTCAGTCCTACGAGCAGTACTTC. Residues: CASSQAPQSYEQYF. The rearrangement links TRBV4-3 to TRBJ2-7; no reliable D call. This CDR3 has 14 amino acids. Looked up from germline, CDR1 is LGHNA and CDR2 is YSLEER.

This chain connects TRBV4-3 to TRBJ2-7, with D possibly matching TRBD1 (6 bases). Trimming took off 0 bases at V and 4 bases at J, with 10 bases between the two ends. The CDR3 runs to 14 residues. In germline, CDR1 is LGHNA, CDR2 YSLEER. Here the CDR3 reads CASSQDRGPYEQYF. CDR3 bases: TGCGCCAGCAGCCAAGACAGGGGACCGTACGAGCAGTACTTC.

In its sample, this clone was seen once. This sequence joins TRBV29-1 and TRBJ1-5, with D possibly being TRBD1 (5 bases). The CDR3 has 13 residues. Trimming stripped 5 bases from V and 2 bases from J, with 10 bases between. Per the germline V gene, CDR1 is SQVTM and CDR2 is ANQGSEA. CDR3 protein: CSVIVTGNQPQHF. CDR3 bases: TGCAGCGTTATCGTGACAGGCAATCAGCCCCAGCATTTT.

The V gene is TRBV7-3, the J gene TRBJ2-5; TRBD1 matches at 9 bases. V dropped 3 bases and J dropped 5; count of bases not matched to a gene: 10. Germline V gene lookup returns CDR1 SGHTA and CDR2 FQGTGA. The CDR3 totals 16 residues. The CDR3, as DNA: TGTGCCAGCAGCTTGACTCCGGGACAGGGTGACGAGACCCAGTACTTC. The encoded protein is CASSLTPGQGDETQYF. Supplemented by reference TRBV7-3 and TRBJ2-5, the full variable domain reads GAGVSQTPSNKVTEKGKYVELRCDPISGHTALYWYRQSLGQGPEFLIYFQGTGAADDSGLPNDRFFAVRPEGSVSTLKIQRTERGDSAVYLCASSLTPGQGDETQYFGPGTRLLVL.

V and J are TRBV30 and TRBJ2-1; D unresolved. V was cut by 5 bases and J by 3 bases, with 5 bases left in between. The CDR3 loop spans 11 amino acids. Germline V gene lookup returns CDR1 GTSNPN and CDR2 SVGIG (reference sequence). CDR3 sequence: CAWSHYNEQFF. Written as DNA, the CDR3 is TGTGCCTGGTCCCACTACAATGAGCAGTTCTTC.

Only a few counts were recorded for this clone. This rearrangement joins TRBV28 to TRBJ1-2; D perhaps matches TRBD1 (6 bases). The ends were cut back, 6 bases at V and 1 base at J, with 12 bases in the middle. This CDR3 region has 14 residues. CDR1 and CDR2 (germline): MDHEN, SYDVKM. The CDR3 sequence is CASSLRDNNYGYTF. The CDR3 DNA is TGTGCCAGCAGCCTCCGGGACAATAACTATGGCTACACCTTC.

This chain links TRBV5-5 with TRBJ2-7; D might be TRBD2 (6 bases). The ends were cut back, 4 bases at V and 5 bases at J, with 22 bases in the middle. CDR1 is SGHKS and CDR2 is YYEKEE in the germline V gene (reference sequence). CDR3 size: 16 residues. In DNA, the CDR3 is TGTGCCAGCAGCCCGACGACCTCTAGCGCCAGCAACGAGCAGTACTTC. Translated, it gives CASSPTTSSASNEQYF.

The CDR3 sequence: CASSVVGGTAGELFF. The CDR3 DNA reads as TGTGCCAGCAGCGTAGTCGGGGGAACCGCCGGGGAGCTGTTTTTT. This chain joins TRBV9 and TRBJ2-2, with a possible D match to TRBD2 (6 bases). The CDR3 is 15 residues long. Germline lookup yields CDR1 SGDLS and CDR2 YYNGEE. V was shortened by 0 bases and J by 6 bases, with 12 bases between the two germline ends.

The V gene is TRBV30, the J gene TRBJ2-7; TRBD2 agrees at 11 bases. Germline values: CDR1 GTSNPN, CDR2 SVGIG (reference sequence). V trimming: 4 bases; J trimming: 5 bases; junction bases outside the gene matches: 7. The CDR3 sequence is 14 residues long. The DNA for the CDR3 is TGTGCCTGGACCCCGACTAGCGGGGTTGACGAGCAGTACTTC. It is translated as CAWTPTSGVDEQYF.

V gene TRBV25-1 combines with J gene TRBJ2-3; TRBD1 aligns across 10 bases. Trimming removed 1 base from V and 3 bases from J; junction bases left unmatched: 10. The CDR3 runs 18 residues. Germline CDR1 MGHDK, CDR2 SYGVNS. The CDR3, as DNA: TGTGCCAGCAGTGAATCCGATTGGACAGGGGGACAGACAGATACGCAGTATTTT. This sequence encodes CASSESDWTGGQTDTQYF.

The chain is built from TRBV18 and TRBJ2-7, with TRBD1 matching 9 bases. CDR3 length: 14 residues. The germline CDR1 and CDR2 sequences are KGHSH and LQKENI. Trimming at V came to 0 bases and at J to 4 bases, leaving 1 base not matched to a gene. The CDR3: CASSPPGTGYEQYF. In DNA form, the CDR3 reads TGTGCCAGCTCACCACCTGGGACAGGGTACGAGCAGTACTTC. Combining the CDR3 with reference TRBV18 and TRBJ2-7 gives the whole variable domain NAGVMQNPRHLVRRRGQEARLRCSPMKGHSHVYWYRQLPEEGLKFMVYLQKENIIDESGMPKERFSAEFPKEGPSILRIQQVVRGDSAAYFCASSPPGTGYEQYFGPGTRLTVT.

The genes are TRBV5-6 and TRBJ1-1, with 10 positions matching TRBD1. The junction had 4 bases not matched to a gene; V was cut back by 2 bases and J by 6 bases. Germline lookup yields CDR1 SGHDT and CDR2 YYEEEE. The CDR3 has 14 amino acids. The CDR3 reads CASSFGQGGAEAFF. Written as DNA, the CDR3 is TGTGCCAGCAGCTTCGGACAGGGGGGGGCTGAAGCTTTCTTT. The full variable domain, completed using reference TRBV5-6 and TRBJ1-1, is DAGVTQSPTHLIKTRGQQVTLRCSPKSGHDTVSWYQQALGQGPQFIFQYYEEEERQRGNFPDRFSGHQFPNYSSELNVNALLLGDSALYLCASSFGQGGAEAFFGQGTRLTVV.